This T cell receptor (beta chain) was recorded in a study of cytomegalovirus exposure and HLA in healthy donors. PCR amplification relied on 60 Vbeta primers (plus 13 Jbeta primers). The table came from immunoSEQ multiplex PCR; TCRdb's copy has only in-frame clones and leaves some out. The table records some 140,000 clones, 70% to 80% of them present only once. Study-level results: Researchers reported in a later analysis that a missense DCLRE1C variant was tied to TCR beta V- and J-gene trimming. CMV serostatus was the sole immune exposure data available. 87-base-pair reads could not separate some V segments, including TRBV6-2 and TRBV6-3. The classifier, whose performance was assessed in both the original and validation cohorts, reportedly diagnosed cytomegalovirus status with high specificity and sensitivity.

With regard to this clone: Its specificity is unknown.

CDR3 length: 16 residues. Germline assignment: CDR1 SGHRS and CDR2 YFSETQ. V lost 0 bases to trimming and J lost 4 bases; unmatched junction nucleotides: 6. The TCR was taken from a man aged 30 to 45 in good health and CMV-seropositive. The genes are TRBV5-1 and TRBJ2-5; 10 bases match TRBD2. The sequencing sample was made of PBMCs. The CDR3 sequence: CASSLAPTSGSETQYF. As DNA, the CDR3 is TGCGCCAGCAGCTTGGCGCCGACTAGCGGGTCAGAGACCCAGTACTTC. Filled out from reference TRBV5-1 and TRBJ2-5, the complete variable domain reads KAGVTQTPRYLIKTRGQQVTLSCSPISGHRSVSWYQQTPGQGLQFLFEYFSETQRNKGNFPGRFSGRQFSNSRSEMNVSTLELGDSALYLCASSLAPTSGSETQYFGPGTRLLVL.